Below are 32 T cell receptor beta chains sequenced from a single sample in a study of T cell responses to AZD1222 COVID-19 vaccine. Method: immunoSEQ multiplex PCR; TCRdb's copy keeps in-frame clones and lacks some. The sample records 120,000 or so clones, 85% to 90% being singletons. The sample consisted of peripheral blood, taken 28 days after the second AZD1222 dose. Receptors were obtained from an adult who received the AZD1222 COVID-19 vaccine.

The chain carries TRBV3-1 (or the pseudogene TRBV3-2) and TRBJ2-7; 16 bases map to TRBD2. Germline loops: CDR1 LGHDT, CDR2 YNNKEL (reference sequence). Trimming at V came to 3 bases and at J to 0 bases, leaving 8 bases not matched to a gene. The CDR3 has 19 amino acids. The CDR3 region is CASSHSGGTSGRASYEQYF. The CDR3 DNA is TGTGCCAGCAGCCATTCTGGGGGGACTAGCGGGAGGGCCTCCTACGAGCAGTACTTC.

This chain joins TRBV12-3 or TRBV12-4 and TRBJ1-2; D is ambiguous. The CDR3 runs to 13 residues. With 4 bases removed from V and 6 bases from J, the gap between germline ends came to 12 bases. This CDR3 reads CASSYAGNHGYTF. DNA of the CDR3: TGTGCCAGCAGTTACGCAGGCAACCATGGCTACACCTTC.

The chain is built from TRBV5-1 and TRBJ2-2, with D perhaps matching TRBD2 (6 bases). CDR1 SGHRS and CDR2 YFSETQ come from the germline V gene. Trimming cost V 4 bases and J 2 bases, with 9 bases left between them. The length of the CDR3 is 14 residues. CDR3 amino acids: CASSRDSNTGELFF. CDR3 in DNA: TGCGCCAGCAGCCGGGACTCAAACACCGGGGAGCTGTTTTTT.

The chain joins TRBV9 to TRBJ1-2, with D hard to call. Per germline, CDR1 SGDLS and CDR2 YYNGEE. V was cut by 0 bases and J by 4 bases, with 7 bases left in between. CDR3 size: 13 residues. CDR3 protein: CASSVDGTYGYTF. The CDR3 DNA reads TGTGCCAGCAGCGTAGATGGTACCTATGGCTACACCTTC.

The chain joins TRBV11-3 to TRBJ2-3, with 10 bases lining up with TRBD1. V was pared by 3 bases and J by 5 bases, with 5 bases of the junction left unmatched. The CDR3 extends over 15 amino acids. Germline-derived CDR1 and CDR2 are SGHNT and YENEEA. The CDR3 loop is CASSFRQGAGDTQYF. CDR3 nucleotides: TGTGCCAGCAGCTTCCGACAGGGGGCAGGAGATACGCAGTATTTT.

V and J are TRBV11-3 and TRBJ2-7; perhaps TRBD1 as D (6 bases). Germline values: CDR1 SGHNT, CDR2 YENEEA. This CDR3 is 13 amino acids long. With 5 bases removed from V and 3 bases from J, the gap between germline ends came to 11 bases. CDR3 nucleotide sequence: TGTGCCAGCAGCAACAGGGATTACTACGAGCAGTACTTC. Its protein is CASSNRDYYEQYF.

The V gene is TRBV4-1, the J gene TRBJ1-3, with D perhaps TRBD1 (5 bases). CDR1 and CDR2 (germline): MGHRA, YSYEKL. This CDR3 contains 16 residues. V lost 4 bases and J lost 4, with 17 bases in between. The CDR3 loop is CASSPGTPLRGNTIYF. CDR3 DNA: TGCGCCAGCAGCCCCGGGACGCCTTTGAGGGGAAACACCATATATTTT.

The gene calls are TRBV11-1 and TRBJ1-1; tentative D call: TRBD1 (5 bases). The germline V gene encodes CDR1 SGHAT and CDR2 FQDESV (reference sequence). V shed 2 bases and J shed 4 bases, with 8 bases lying between them. The CDR3 has 13 residues. The CDR3 reads CASSLSRGTEAFF. CDR3 nucleotides: TGTGCCAGCAGCTTATCTAGGGGCACTGAAGCTTTCTTT.

This clone occurred once. The genes are TRBV30 and TRBJ2-5; 8 bases align to TRBD1. This CDR3 contains 13 residues. J was trimmed by 4 bases and V by 6 bases; bases with no gene match: 7. Germline CDR1 is GTSNPN and CDR2 is SVGIG (reference sequence). The CDR3, as DNA: TGTGCCTGTGGGACAGGCTCAGGAGAGACCCAGTACTTC. Residues: CACGTGSGETQYF.

The rearrangement uses TRBV5-1 and TRBJ1-4; possibly TRBD1 for D (6 bases). Deletions cut 6 bases from V and 6 bases from J, with 15 bases between. The germline V gene has CDR1 SGHRS and CDR2 YFSETQ. The CDR3 sequence is 14 residues long. This CDR3 reads CASTPGAGDEKLFF. The CDR3 DNA is TGCGCCAGCACCCCAGGGGCGGGGGATGAAAAACTGTTTTTT.

The V gene is TRBV30, the J gene TRBJ2-3, with 7 bases lining up with TRBD2. The CDR3 has 14 residues. Germline trimming cut 2 bases from V and 6 bases from J; bases unmatched to any gene: 8. Germline-derived CDR1 and CDR2 are GTSNPN and SVGIG (reference sequence). The CDR3 protein is CAWSSGLPGDTQYF. For the CDR3, the DNA is TGTGCCTGGAGTTCGGGACTACCAGGGGATACGCAGTATTTT.

This sequence joins TRBV7-9 and TRBJ2-5; no reliable D call. There are 12 residues in the CDR3. V shed 5 bases and J shed 5 bases, with 9 bases lying between them. From germline, CDR1 is SEHNR and CDR2 FQNEAQ (reference sequence). The CDR3 protein is CASSAPGETQYF. CDR3 in DNA: TGTGCCAGCAGCGCCCCCGGGGAGACCCAGTACTTC. The full variable domain, in which reference TRBV7-9 and TRBJ2-5 provide the parts outside the CDR3, is DTGVSQNPRHKITKRGQNVTFRCDPISEHNRLYWYRQTLGQGPEFLTYFQNEAQLEKSRLLSDRFSAERPKGSFSTLEIQRTEQGDSAMYLCASSAPGETQYFGPGTRLLVL.

This clone was seen a few times. The chain uses TRBV30 and TRBJ2-7, with D possibly being TRBD1 (6 bases). The CDR3 is 12 residues long. Germline V lookup: CDR1 GTSNPN, CDR2 SVGIG (reference sequence). The V end was cut by 2 bases, the J end by 6 bases, with 11 bases between. The CDR3 DNA reads as TGTGCCTGGAGTATAACAGGGCCCGAGCAGTACTTC. Its protein product is CAWSITGPEQYF.

The rearrangement joins TRBV19 to TRBJ1-2; unclear D gene. The V and J ends lost 3 bases and 0 bases respectively, with 14 bases between them. Germline V gene lookup returns CDR1 LNHDA and CDR2 SQIVND (reference sequence). This CDR3 is 16 amino acids long. The DNA for the CDR3 is TGTGCCAGTAGTATTTCGGGAAAGACCCCTAACTATGGCTACACCTTC. Translated: CASSISGKTPNYGYTF.

This clone turned up a few times. The J gene is TRBJ1-1, the V gene TRBV19, with D hard to call. Trimming removed 3 bases from V and 2 bases from J, with 7 bases in between. The CDR3 is 13 amino acids. Per germline, CDR1 LNHDA and CDR2 SQIVND (reference sequence). The CDR3 reads CASSINGNTEAFF. The CDR3 DNA is TGTGCCAGTAGTATTAACGGTAACACTGAAGCTTTCTTT.

The chain is built from TRBV30 and TRBJ1-2; D is undetermined. The CDR3 extends over 13 amino acids. Trimming shortened V by 4 bases and J by 2 bases, and 11 bases separated the two germline ends. Germline V lookup: CDR1 GTSNPN, CDR2 SVGIG (reference sequence). The CDR3 sequence is CAWTRTANYGYTF. CDR3 bases: TGTGCCTGGACCAGGACCGCGAACTATGGCTACACCTTC.

The rearrangement uses TRBV5-6 and TRBJ2-7; D may be TRBD2 (5 bases). Germline lookup yields CDR1 SGHDT and CDR2 YYEEEE. The CDR3 has 15 residues. V gave up 2 bases and J gave up 7 bases, with 19 bases separating them. CDR3 amino acids: CASSFRAPPSGEQYF. The DNA for the CDR3 is TGTGCCAGCAGCTTTAGAGCACCTCCCTCGGGGGAGCAGTACTTC.

This clone was observed once. The DNA of the CDR3 is TGCGCCAGCAGCTACGGGACAGGGGAAACTGAAGCTTTCTTT. As protein: CASSYGTGETEAFF. The chain combines TRBV5-1 with TRBJ1-1; 10 positions agree with TRBD1. V trimming: 3 bases; J trimming: 5 bases; junction bases outside the gene matches: 4. The CDR3 has 14 residues. The germline CDR1 and CDR2 sequences are SGHRS and YFSETQ.

This clone was recorded a few times. The chain uses TRBV5-1 and TRBJ1-4; D uncertain. V was clipped by 2 bases and J by 0 bases, with 8 bases between them. From germline, CDR1 is SGHRS and CDR2 YFSETQ. The CDR3 has 15 residues. Here the CDR3 reads CASSLNAATNEKLFF. The CDR3 DNA follows: TGCGCCAGCAGCTTAAACGCTGCAACTAATGAAAAACTGTTTTTT. The full variable domain, rest sourced from reference TRBV5-1 and TRBJ1-4, is KAGVTQTPRYLIKTRGQQVTLSCSPISGHRSVSWYQQTPGQGLQFLFEYFSETQRNKGNFPGRFSGRQFSNSRSEMNVSTLELGDSALYLCASSLNAATNEKLFFGSGTQLSVL.

The chain carries TRBV28 and TRBJ1-1; D ambiguous. Germline V CDR1 and CDR2: MDHEN, SYDVKM. This CDR3 has 13 residues. V was cut by 8 bases and J by 1 base, with 11 bases left in between. CDR3 DNA sequence: TGTGCCAGCTACTCCTGGAGGAACACTGAAGCTTTCTTT. Translated: CASYSWRNTEAFF.

This clone is a singleton in its sample. The CDR3 region has the DNA TGCGCCAGCAGCCAAGCCGGAGAGGATACGCAGTATTTT. It specifies CASSQAGEDTQYF. The V call is TRBV4-1, the J call TRBJ2-3; no definite D call. There are 13 residues in the CDR3. Germline-derived CDR1 and CDR2 are MGHRA and YSYEKL. V lost 1 base, J lost 6 bases, and 8 bases lay in between.

This clone appeared a single time. V is TRBV30 and J is TRBJ2-3; D is perhaps TRBD2 (5 bases). CDR1 and CDR2 (germline): GTSNPN, SVGIG (reference sequence). The CDR3 loop spans 12 amino acids. V lost 5 bases and J 0 bases, leaving 6 bases between the germline ends. CDR3 nucleotide sequence: TGTGCCTGGGGGAGAAGCACAGATACGCAGTATTTT. It translates to CAWGRSTDTQYF.

The chain has TRBV12-1 and TRBJ2-1. TRBV12-1 is recorded as a pseudogene. CDR3 length: 16 amino acids. The CDR3 sequence: CASSFGPGRCAVGQFF. CDR3 nucleotides: TGTGCCAGCAGCTTTGGTCCGGGACGGTGCGCTGTGGGGCAGTTCTTC.

The J gene is TRBJ2-5, the V gene TRBV10-2; TRBD2 might be the D (5 bases). Germline V gene data show CDR1 as WSHSY and CDR2 as SAAADI. V shed 1 base and J shed 2 bases, with 14 bases lying between them. The CDR3 contains 16 residues. As DNA, the CDR3 is TGCGCCAGCAGTGAGTTCGGGGTAGAAGGGCAAGAGACCCAGTACTTC. Amino acids: CASSEFGVEGQETQYF.

The rearrangement uses TRBV9 and TRBJ1-2; D is ambiguous. CDR1 and CDR2 from the germline V gene are SGDLS and YYNGEE. Trimming stripped 7 bases from V and 8 bases from J, with 15 bases between. The CDR3 totals 12 residues. CDR3 coding DNA: TGTGCCAGCTCGGACTGGGCGGAGGGCTACACCTTC. This sequence encodes CASSDWAEGYTF.

The V call is TRBV6-5, the J call TRBJ1-2; TRBD1 aligns across 11 bases. V gave up 8 bases and J gave up 4 bases; unmatched junction bases: 9. The CDR3 sequence is 15 residues long. The germline V gene has CDR1 MNHEY and CDR2 SVGAGI. This CDR3 is CASYRDRGAGYGYTF. The CDR3 coding sequence is TGTGCCAGCTATCGGGACAGGGGGGCCGGCTATGGCTACACCTTC.

This chain uses TRBV2 with TRBJ2-3; 8 nucleotides agree with TRBD2. With 5 bases clipped from V and 3 bases from J, the junction kept 10 bases outside the gene matches. The CDR3 spans 16 residues. The germline V gene encodes CDR1 SNHLY and CDR2 FYNNEI. The chain's CDR3 is CASSREAGVGTDTQYF. The CDR3 nucleotides are TGTGCCAGCAGTCGGGAAGCGGGAGTAGGGACAGATACGCAGTATTTT.

This chain joins TRBV18 and TRBJ1-1; D is perhaps TRBD1 (5 bases). CDR3 size: 13 residues. CDR1 and CDR2 from the germline V gene are KGHSH and LQKENI. Deletions cut 1 base from V and 3 bases from J, with 6 bases between. CDR3 in amino acids: CASSPRGDTEAFF. As DNA, the CDR3 is TGTGCCAGCTCACCACGGGGGGACACTGAAGCTTTCTTT.

The gene calls are TRBV6-2 or TRBV6-3 and TRBJ1-1; TRBD1 is a possible D gene (5 bases). Germline V gene lookup returns CDR1 MNHEY and CDR2 SVGEGT. The CDR3 spans 15 residues. Trimming cost V 2 bases and J 4 bases, with 14 bases left between them. CDR3 protein: CASSYRPGMGTEAFF. DNA of the CDR3: TGTGCCAGCAGTTACCGACCAGGGATGGGCACTGAAGCTTTCTTT.

The chain recombines TRBV5-6 with TRBJ2-4, with TRBD2 matching over 11 bases. CDR3 length: 16 amino acids. The V gene's germline CDR1 is SGHDT and CDR2 YYEEEE. V was clipped by 1 base and J by 3 bases; unmatched bases: 3. The CDR3 DNA sequence: TGTGCCAGCAGCTTGCGGACTAGCGGGTTCAAAAACATTCAGTACTTC. It is translated as CASSLRTSGFKNIQYF. The full variable domain, in which reference TRBV5-6 and TRBJ2-4 provide the parts outside the CDR3, is DAGVTQSPTHLIKTRGQQVTLRCSPKSGHDTVSWYQQALGQGPQFIFQYYEEEERQRGNFPDRFSGHQFPNYSSELNVNALLLGDSALYLCASSLRTSGFKNIQYFGAGTRLSVL.

The rearrangement uses TRBV27 and TRBJ2-7; 9 bases are a match to TRBD2. The germline CDR1 and CDR2 sequences are MNHEY and SMNVEV (reference sequence). The CDR3 spans 14 residues. The junction had 7 bases not matched to a gene; V was cut back by 6 bases and J by 4 bases. In DNA, the CDR3 is TGTGCCAGCAGAGAGGCGGGAGGGCCGTACGAGCAGTACTTC. Protein product: CASREAGGPYEQYF.

The genes are TRBV12-3 or TRBV12-4 and TRBJ1-2, with TRBD1 identical over 7 bases. Trimming took 3 bases from V and 6 from J; bases not matched to a gene: 4. The CDR3 extends over 13 amino acids. CDR3 sequence reads: CASSLTGTHGYTF. In nucleotides, the CDR3 is TGTGCCAGCAGTTTGACAGGGACCCATGGCTACACCTTC.